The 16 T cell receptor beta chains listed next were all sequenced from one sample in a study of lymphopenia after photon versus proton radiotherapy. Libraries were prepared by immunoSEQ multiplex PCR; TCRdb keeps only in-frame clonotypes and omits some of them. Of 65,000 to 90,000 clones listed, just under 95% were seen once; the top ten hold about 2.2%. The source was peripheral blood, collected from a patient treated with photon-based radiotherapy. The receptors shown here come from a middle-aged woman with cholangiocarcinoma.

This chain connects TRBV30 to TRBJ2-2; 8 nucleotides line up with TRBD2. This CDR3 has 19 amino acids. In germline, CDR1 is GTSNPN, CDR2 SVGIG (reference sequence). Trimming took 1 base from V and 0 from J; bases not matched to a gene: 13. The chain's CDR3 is CAWSGLAGTIPTNTGELFF. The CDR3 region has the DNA TGTGCCTGGAGTGGTCTAGCGGGCACGATCCCCACGAACACCGGGGAGCTGTTTTTT.

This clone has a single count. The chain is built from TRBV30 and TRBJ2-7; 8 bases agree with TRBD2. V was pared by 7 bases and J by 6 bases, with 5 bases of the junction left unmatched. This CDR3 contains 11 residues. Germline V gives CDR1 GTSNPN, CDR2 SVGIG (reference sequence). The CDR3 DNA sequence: TGTGCCTCGACGGGGGGGGTCGAGCAGTACTTC. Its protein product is CASTGGVEQYF.

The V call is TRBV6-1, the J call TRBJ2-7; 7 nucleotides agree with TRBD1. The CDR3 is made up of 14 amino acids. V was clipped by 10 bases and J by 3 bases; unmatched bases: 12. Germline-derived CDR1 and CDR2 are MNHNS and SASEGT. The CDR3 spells CATQKAAGGYEQYF. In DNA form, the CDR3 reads TGTGCCACCCAAAAAGCGGCAGGGGGCTACGAGCAGTACTTC.

CDR3 sequence: CASSRGPGQPQHF. DNA of the CDR3: TGTGCCAGCAGTAGGGGGCCAGGGCAGCCCCAGCATTTT. The J gene is TRBJ1-5, the V gene TRBV7-3; 7 nucleotides match TRBD1. The germline CDR1 and CDR2 sequences are SGHTA and FQGTGA. J was trimmed by 7 bases and V by 6 bases; bases with no gene match: 6. The CDR3 sequence is 13 residues long. Filled out from reference TRBV7-3 and TRBJ1-5, the complete variable domain reads GAGVSQTPSNKVTEKGKYVELRCDPISGHTALYWYRQSLGQGPEFLIYFQGTGAADDSGLPNDRFFAVRPEGSVSTLKIQRTERGDSAVYLCASSRGPGQPQHFGDGTRLSIL.

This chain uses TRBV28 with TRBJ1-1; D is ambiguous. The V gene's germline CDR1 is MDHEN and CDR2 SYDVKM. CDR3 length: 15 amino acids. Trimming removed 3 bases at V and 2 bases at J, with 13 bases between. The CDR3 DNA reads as TGTGCCAGCAGTTTTTTCGGGATTTCAAACACTGAAGCTTTCTTT. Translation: CASSFFGISNTEAFF. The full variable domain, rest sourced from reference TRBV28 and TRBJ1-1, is DVKVTQSSRYLVKRTGEKVFLECVQDMDHENMFWYRQDPGLGLRLIYFSYDVKMKEKGDIPEGYSVSREKKERFSLILESASTNQTSMYLCASSFFGISNTEAFFGQGTRLTVV.

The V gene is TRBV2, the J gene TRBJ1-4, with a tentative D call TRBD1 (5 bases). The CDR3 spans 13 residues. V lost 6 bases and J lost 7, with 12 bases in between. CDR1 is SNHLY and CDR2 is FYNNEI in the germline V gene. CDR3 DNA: TGTGCCAGCAGGTCTTCGGGGGGTGAAAAACTGTTTTTT. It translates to CASRSSGGEKLFF.

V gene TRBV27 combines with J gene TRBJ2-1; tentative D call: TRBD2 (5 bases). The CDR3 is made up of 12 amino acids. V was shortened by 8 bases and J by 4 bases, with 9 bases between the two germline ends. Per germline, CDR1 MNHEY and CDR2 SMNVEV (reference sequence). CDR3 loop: CASWTFYNEQFF. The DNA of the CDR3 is TGTGCCAGCTGGACTTTTTACAATGAGCAGTTCTTC.

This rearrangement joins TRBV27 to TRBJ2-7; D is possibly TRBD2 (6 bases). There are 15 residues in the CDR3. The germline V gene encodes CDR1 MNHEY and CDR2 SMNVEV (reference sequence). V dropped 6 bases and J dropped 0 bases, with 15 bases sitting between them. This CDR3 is CASSTVGGYSYEQYF. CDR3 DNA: TGTGCCAGCAGCACTGTCGGGGGATACTCCTACGAGCAGTACTTC.

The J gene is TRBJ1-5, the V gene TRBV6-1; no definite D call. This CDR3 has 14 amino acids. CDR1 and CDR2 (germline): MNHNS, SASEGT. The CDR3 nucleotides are TGTGCTTCTTCCCCACAGAACTCCAATCAGCCCCAGCATTTT. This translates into CASSPQNSNQPQHF.

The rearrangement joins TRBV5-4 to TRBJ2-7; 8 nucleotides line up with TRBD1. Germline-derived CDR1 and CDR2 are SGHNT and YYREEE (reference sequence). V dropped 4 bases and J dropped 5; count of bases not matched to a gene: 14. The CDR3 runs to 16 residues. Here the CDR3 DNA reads TGTGCCAGCAGCCCGGACAGGGAATTGAATCTCCACGAGCAGTACTTC. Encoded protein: CASSPDRELNLHEQYF.

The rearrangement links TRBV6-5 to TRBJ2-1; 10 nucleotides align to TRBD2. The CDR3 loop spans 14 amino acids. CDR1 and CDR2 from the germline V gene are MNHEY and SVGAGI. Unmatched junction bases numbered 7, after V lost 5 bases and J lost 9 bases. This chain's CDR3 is CASSTLAGVGEQFF. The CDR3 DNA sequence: TGTGCCAGCAGTACCCTAGCGGGAGTGGGTGAGCAGTTCTTC.

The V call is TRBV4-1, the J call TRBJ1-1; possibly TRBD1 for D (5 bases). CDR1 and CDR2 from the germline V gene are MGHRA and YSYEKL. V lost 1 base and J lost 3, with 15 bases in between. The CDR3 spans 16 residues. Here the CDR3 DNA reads TGCGCCAGCAGCCAAGGAAAGGGGTTTATGGACACTGAAGCTTTCTTT. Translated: CASSQGKGFMDTEAFF.

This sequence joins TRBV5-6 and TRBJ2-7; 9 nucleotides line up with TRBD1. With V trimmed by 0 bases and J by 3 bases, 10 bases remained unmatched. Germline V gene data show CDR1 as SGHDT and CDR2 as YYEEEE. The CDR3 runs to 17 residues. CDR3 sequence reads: CASSLGPGQGNYYEQYF. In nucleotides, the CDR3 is TGTGCCAGCAGCTTGGGGCCGGGACAGGGCAACTACTACGAGCAGTACTTC.

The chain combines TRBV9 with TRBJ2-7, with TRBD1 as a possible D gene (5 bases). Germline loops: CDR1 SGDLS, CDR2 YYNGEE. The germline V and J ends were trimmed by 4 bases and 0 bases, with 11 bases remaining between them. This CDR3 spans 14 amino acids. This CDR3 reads CASSIDSNSYEQYF. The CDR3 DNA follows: TGTGCCAGCAGCATTGACAGCAACTCCTACGAGCAGTACTTC.

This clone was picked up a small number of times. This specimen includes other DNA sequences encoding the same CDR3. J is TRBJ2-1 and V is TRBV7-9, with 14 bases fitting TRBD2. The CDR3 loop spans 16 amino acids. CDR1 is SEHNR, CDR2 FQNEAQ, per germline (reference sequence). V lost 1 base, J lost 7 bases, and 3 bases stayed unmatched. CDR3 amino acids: CASSLGLAGGRNEQFF. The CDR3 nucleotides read TGTGCCAGCAGCTTAGGACTAGCGGGGGGGCGGAATGAGCAGTTCTTC.

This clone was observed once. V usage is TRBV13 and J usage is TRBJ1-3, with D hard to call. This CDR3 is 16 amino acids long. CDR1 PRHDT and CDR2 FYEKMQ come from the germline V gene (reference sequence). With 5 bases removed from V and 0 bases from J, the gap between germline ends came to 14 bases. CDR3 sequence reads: CASSRGGRSSGNTIYF. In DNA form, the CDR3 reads TGTGCCAGCAGCCGGGGTGGGAGGAGCTCTGGAAACACCATATATTTT.